The 22 T cell receptor beta chains listed next were all sequenced from one sample in a study of CD8 T cells in ankylosing spondylitis. Findings and caveats of the study: Fewer than 10 highly homologous variants made up a TCR beta motif that seemed to typify ankylosing spondylitis blood.

TCRdb independently ran MiXCR on the 5' RACE reads; one entry per CDR3 protein. The sample records 700,000 to 850,000 distinct CDR3 sequences, about 11% being singletons. Antigen specificity for these receptors is unknown. Specimen: blood, either unsorted or a sorted T cell fraction (not recorded which). The receptors here all came from a male donor with ankylosing spondylitis.

This clonotype was observed a handful of times. The rearrangement joins TRBV5-1 to TRBJ1-1; TRBD1 matches at 7 bases. The CDR3 is 13 residues long. J gave up 6 bases and V 4 bases, and 6 bases lay outside the gene matches. Germline V CDR1 and CDR2: SGHRS, YFSETQ. CDR3 nucleotides: TGCGCCAGCAGCCCGACAGGGTCGGCTGAAGCTTTCTTT. Amino acids: CASSPTGSAEAFF.

The CDR3 DNA follows: TGCAGCGTTGAACAGGGAAGGGAAAAACTGTTTTTT. Encoded protein: CSVEQGREKLFF. The V call is TRBV29-1, the J call TRBJ1-4; a possible D gene is TRBD1 (5 bases). This CDR3 region has 12 residues. With 2 bases removed from V and 8 bases from J, the gap between germline ends came to 9 bases. Germline CDR1 reads SQVTM; CDR2 reads ANQGSEA.

This clonotype showed up just a few times. The chain couples TRBV20-1 to TRBJ1-2; 8 bases fit TRBD1. CDR3 size: 19 residues. V was pared by 5 bases and J by 8 bases, with 28 bases of the junction left unmatched. Germline V lookup: CDR1 DFQATT, CDR2 SNEGSKA (reference sequence). The CDR3 sequence is CSASSRGRLGRPSLGGYTF. CDR3 coding DNA: TGCAGTGCTTCTTCCAGGGGGCGTCTGGGGCGCCCCTCGCTGGGGGGCTACACCTTC.

The chain employs TRBV27 and TRBJ1-6, with 7 bases aligning to TRBD1. The germline CDR1 and CDR2 sequences are MNHEY and SMNVEV (reference sequence). With V trimmed by 3 bases and J by 6 bases, 14 bases remained unmatched. The CDR3 length is 18 residues. The CDR3: CASSFGQALLLGNSPLHF. The CDR3 DNA reads as TGTGCCAGCAGTTTTGGACAGGCGCTTCTCCTGGGTAATTCACCCCTCCACTTT.

The chain is built from TRBV18 and TRBJ2-5; D uncertain. Germline-derived CDR1 and CDR2 are KGHSH and LQKENI. This CDR3 region has 14 residues. Trimming pared 1 base from V and 5 bases from J, leaving 11 bases between. In DNA form, the CDR3 reads TGTGCCAGCTCACCACTTCTACATGGGGAGACCCAGTACTTC. It is translated as CASSPLLHGETQYF.

The V and J genes are TRBV5-1 and TRBJ1-2; perhaps TRBD1 as D (6 bases). Per the germline V gene, CDR1 is SGHRS and CDR2 is YFSETQ. The CDR3 has 14 residues. V lost 9 bases, J lost 6 bases, and 21 bases lay in between. DNA for the CDR3: TGCGCCACCCGACCCTACACCGGGACACATGGCTACACCTTC. It encodes CATRPYTGTHGYTF.

This clonotype was observed a few times. The gene calls are TRBV30 and TRBJ2-2, with unresolved D. Trimming shortened V by 4 bases and J by 8 bases, and 11 bases separated the two germline ends. This CDR3 is built from 12 residues. Germline assignment: CDR1 GTSNPN and CDR2 SVGIG (reference sequence). CDR3: CAWTSEIGELFF. The CDR3 DNA is TGTGCCTGGACCTCGGAGATAGGGGAGCTGTTTTTT.

The CDR3 DNA reads as TGTGCCTCAGGGATCGGACGATTAAATCAGCCCCAGCATTTT. Translation: CASGIGRLNQPQHF. V usage is TRBV10-3 and J usage is TRBJ1-5; D perhaps matches TRBD1 (5 bases). V was trimmed by 11 bases and J by 4 bases, leaving 18 bases between them. CDR3 length equals 14 residues. Germline CDR1 and CDR2: ENHRY and SYGVKD.

At least ten counts were recorded for this clonotype. The chain links TRBV12-3 or TRBV12-4 to TRBJ2-7; D call uncertain. Trimming cost V 5 bases and J 1 base, with 12 bases left between them. This CDR3 is built from 14 residues. CDR3 sequence reads: CASSQPFKSYEQYF. Written as DNA, the CDR3 is TGTGCCAGCAGTCAACCGTTTAAGTCCTACGAGCAGTACTTC.

There are a few counts of this clonotype. The V call is TRBV2, the J call TRBJ2-7, with D perhaps TRBD2 (5 bases). Germline CDR1 SNHLY, CDR2 FYNNEI. CDR3 size: 16 residues. The ends were cut back, 8 bases at V and 3 bases at J, with 23 bases in the middle. For the CDR3, the DNA is TGTGCCAGCCGATCCCTGGGAGACCGCTCATACTACGAGCAGTACTTC. Encoded protein: CASRSLGDRSYYEQYF. The full variable domain, rest sourced from reference TRBV2 and TRBJ2-7, is EPEVTQTPSHQVTQMGQEVILRCVPISNHLYFYWYRQILGQKVEFLVSFYNNEISEKSEIFDDQFSVERPDGSNFTLKIRSTKLEDSAMYFCASRSLGDRSYYEQYFGPGTRLTVT.

V and J are TRBV7-3 and TRBJ2-1; weak D call: TRBD1 (5 bases). This CDR3 comprises 13 residues. Trimming took 1 base from V and 6 from J, leaving 7 bases between them. Germline loops: CDR1 SGHTA, CDR2 FQGTGA. Written as DNA, the CDR3 is TGTGCCAGCAGCTTAAAAGGGGTCAATGAGCAGTTCTTC. Amino acid sequence: CASSLKGVNEQFF.

The sample holds many counts of this clonotype. The V gene is TRBV7-2, the J gene TRBJ2-7; D unclear. CDR1 is SGHTA, CDR2 FQGNSA, per germline. V dropped 3 bases and J dropped 7 bases, with 16 bases sitting between them. The CDR3 sequence is 14 residues long. The CDR3 is CASSFLQSSREQYF. The CDR3 coding sequence is TGTGCCAGCAGCTTCCTCCAGTCCAGCAGGGAGCAGTACTTC.

The sample holds a few counts of this clonotype. This sequence joins TRBV6-2 or TRBV6-3 and TRBJ2-1; D remains ambiguous. CDR3 length equals 14 residues. V gave up 5 bases and J gave up 0 bases, with 8 bases separating them. CDR1 is MNHEY, CDR2 SVGEGT, per germline. The CDR3, as DNA: TGTGCCAGCAGTCAGATTAGCTCCTACAATGAGCAGTTCTTC. This encodes CASSQISSYNEQFF.

The genes are TRBV20-1 and TRBJ2-7; D might be TRBD1 (5 bases). Trimming removed 1 base from V and 5 bases from J, with 15 bases in between. CDR1 and CDR2 (germline): DFQATT, SNEGSKA (reference sequence). CDR3 length equals 14 residues. CDR3 in DNA: TGCAGTGCTAGAGTCGGCACTACAGGAAACGAGCAGTACTTC. This encodes CSARVGTTGNEQYF.

This clonotype was picked up a small number of times. The V and J genes are TRBV14 and TRBJ2-2; 12 nucleotides agree with TRBD2. V lost 3 bases and J lost 5; bases outside the gene matches: 10. The CDR3 runs 18 residues. Germline CDR1 and CDR2: SGHDN and FVKESK. CDR3 loop: CASSQGRLAGVLTGELFF. CDR3 sequence (DNA): TGTGCCAGCAGCCAGGGGCGACTAGCGGGAGTATTAACCGGGGAGCTGTTTTTT.

A note on this clonotype: A junction boundary mismatches the germline segment, possibly from a read error. This rearrangement joins TRBV5-1 to TRBJ2-3; a possible D gene is TRBD1 (6 bases). Germline CDR1 is SGHRS and CDR2 is YFSETQ. CDR3 length: 12 residues. The CDR3 DNA reads as TGCGGCAGCAGTTCACAGGGATTTGAAGAGTATTTT. Amino acid sequence: CGSSSQGFEEYF.

This clonotype was detected many times. V is TRBV12-3 or TRBV12-4 and J is TRBJ2-1; D is undetermined. The CDR3 sequence is 14 residues long. Trimming pared 3 bases from V and 9 bases from J, leaving 15 bases between. The CDR3 nucleotides are TGTGCCAGCAGTTTTAATTTAAGGTCCGGTGAGCAGTTCTTC. This sequence encodes CASSFNLRSGEQFF.

Here the CDR3 reads CASSSPWSENTEAFF. The CDR3 DNA reads as TGTGCCAGCAGCTCCCCCTGGTCCGAGAACACTGAAGCTTTCTTT. The rearrangement joins TRBV5-6 to TRBJ1-1; D is undetermined. Germline V gene data show CDR1 as SGHDT and CDR2 as YYEEEE. The CDR3 has 15 residues. Trimming cost V 3 bases and J 1 base, with 13 bases left between them.

V and J are TRBV20-1 and TRBJ2-7; 12 nucleotides match TRBD2. Trimming took 3 bases from V and 7 from J; bases not matched to a gene: 7. Germline-derived CDR1 and CDR2 are DFQATT and SNEGSKA (reference sequence). The CDR3 length is 14 residues. CDR3 loop: CSASGLAGGWEQYF. CDR3 sequence (DNA): TGCAGTGCTAGTGGGCTAGCGGGAGGGTGGGAGCAGTACTTC.

This chain links TRBV6-6 with TRBJ2-7; D not certain. Trimming stripped 5 bases from V and 3 bases from J, with 11 bases between. CDR1 and CDR2 (germline): MNHNY, SVGAGI (reference sequence). This CDR3 contains 13 residues. CDR3 sequence reads: CASSRRADYEQYF. DNA of the CDR3: TGTGCCAGCAGTAGGAGAGCAGACTACGAGCAGTACTTC.

V gene TRBV20-1 combines with J gene TRBJ2-3; the D gene is possibly TRBD2 (6 bases). With 3 bases removed from V and 2 bases from J, the gap between germline ends came to 15 bases. The CDR3 has 15 residues. The germline V gene encodes CDR1 DFQATT and CDR2 SNEGSKA (reference sequence). DNA of the CDR3: TGCAGTGCTAGGCATCGGGAGCACGTCACAGATACGCAGTATTTT. Translation gives CSARHREHVTDTQYF.

Here the CDR3 DNA reads TGTGCCAGCAGCCGACAGGAGTTAGGCTACGAGCAGTACTTC. The encoded protein is CASSRQELGYEQYF. The chain combines TRBV7-2 with TRBJ2-7; a weak D match, TRBD1 (6 bases). V lost 5 bases, J lost 3 bases, and 14 bases lay in between. Per the germline V gene, CDR1 is SGHTA and CDR2 is FQGNSA. This CDR3 is built from 14 residues.